A selection of T cell receptor beta chains follows, all from one sample in a study of blood T cells in healthy people across ages. MiXCR, run by TCRdb on the 5' RACE reads, gives a single entry per CDR3 protein. The sample lists roughly 2 million distinct CDR3 sequences, around 48% occurring once. Sequencing was done on a sample of blood. The source of these receptors is a woman aged 40 to 49 in good health. Each CDR3 is given with its conserved first and last residue. Each record gives: V gene, D gene, J gene, clone size, CDR3 protein, CDR3 DNA. D genes are given only for firm matches. Some rows have no size entry. The others give once, few or many, or a class for an expanded clone.

TRBV7-2	TRBD1	TRBJ2-7	NA	CASSPGGQGPYEQYF	TGTGCCAGCAGCCCAGGGGGACAGGGGCCCTACGAGCAGTACTTC
TRBV20-1	NA	TRBJ2-5	few	CSAGAEQSQYF	TGCAGTGCTGGGGCTGAGCAAAGCCAGTACTTC
TRBV7-2	TRBD2	TRBJ2-4	few	CASISGLAVGDIQYF	TGTGCCAGCATCTCGGGACTAGCCGTCGGAGACATTCAGTACTTC
TRBV24-1	TRBD2	TRBJ2-5	NA	CATSEPTSGGETQYF	TGTGCCACCAGTGAACCGACTAGCGGGGGAGAGACCCAGTACTTC
TRBV7-2	NA	TRBJ1-6	few	CASSLAAGMENSPLHF	TGTGCCAGCAGCTTAGCGGCGGGAATGGAAAATTCACCCCTCCACTTT
TRBV7-9	TRBD1	TRBJ2-1	once	CASSTSGPPDRFRNEQFF	TGTGCCAGCAGCACCTCGGGGCCCCCGGACAGGTTCAGGAATGAGCAGTTCTTC
TRBV5-1	NA	TRBJ1-4	NA	CASSLEGGTNEKLFF	TGCGCCAGCAGCTTGGAGGGGGGAACTAATGAAAAACTGTTTTTT
TRBV20-1	TRBD2	TRBJ2-3	NA	CSARDPSSGVSTDTQYF	TGCAGTGCTAGAGATCCCTCAAGCGGGGTGAGCACAGATACGCAGTATTTT
TRBV4-1	NA	TRBJ1-2	NA	CASSQHYGYTF	TGCGCCAGCAGCCAACACTATGGCTACACCTTC
TRBV15	TRBD1	TRBJ1-2	few	CATSRPGQGPNGYTF	TGTGCCACCAGCAGGCCGGGACAGGGCCCCAATGGCTACACCTTC
TRBV2	NA	TRBJ2-5	once	CASIPVRQARNQETQYF	TGTGCCAGCATCCCCGTGCGTCAGGCGCGAAACCAAGAGACCCAGTACTTC
TRBV12-3/TRBV12-4	TRBD2	TRBJ2-5	NA	CASATTAGVETQYF	TGTGCCAGCGCTACTACGGCGGGGGTAGAGACCCAGTACTTC
TRBV9	TRBD1	TRBJ2-5	few	CASSEGGQGNQETQYF	TGTGCCAGCAGCGAAGGAGGACAGGGGAATCAAGAGACCCAGTACTTC
TRBV28	NA	TRBJ2-7	NA	CASSRQVTNSYEQYF	TGTGCCAGCAGCCGACAGGTGACTAACTCCTACGAGCAGTACTTC
TRBV29-1	TRBD1	TRBJ1-2	NA	CSARQGVSPGYTF	TGCAGCGCAAGACAGGGGGTCAGCCCTGGCTACACCTTC
TRBV27	TRBD1	TRBJ2-1	few	CASSLGWLDREIEQFF	TGTGCCAGCAGTTTGGGGTGGTTGGACAGGGAAATTGAGCAGTTCTTC
TRBV5-1	NA	TRBJ2-1	few	CASSLPRAGIYNEQFF	TGCGCCAGCAGCTTGCCGCGGGCAGGAATCTACAATGAGCAGTTCTTC
TRBV7-2	TRBD1	TRBJ1-2	many	CASSIGTGASFRGYTF	TGTGCCAGCAGCATTGGGACAGGGGCGAGTTTTCGGGGCTACACCTTC
TRBV5-1	TRBD2	TRBJ2-1	few	CASSVSSGGISYNEQFF	TGCGCCAGCAGCGTCTCTAGCGGGGGGATTTCCTACAATGAGCAGTTCTTC
TRBV15	NA	TRBJ2-1	NA	CATSSGAGRSDEQFF	TGTGCCACCAGCAGTGGGGCGGGGCGTTCGGATGAGCAGTTCTTC
TRBV6-2/TRBV6-3	NA	TRBJ2-1	NA	CASSYSFARGSSYNEQFF	TGTGCCAGCAGTTACTCTTTTGCTCGCGGTAGCTCCTACAATGAGCAGTTCTTC
TRBV4-1	TRBD2	TRBJ2-7	few	CASSRLQGGSYNEQYF	TGCGCCAGCAGCCGCCTTCAGGGAGGGTCCTACAATGAGCAGTACTTC
TRBV20-1	TRBD1	TRBJ1-4	once	CSAAPQGSTNEKLFF	TGCAGTGCAGCCCCACAGGGGAGTACTAATGAAAAACTGTTTTTT
TRBV12-3/TRBV12-4	NA	TRBJ1-2	NA	CAGSPLKSAGYTF	TGTGCCGGCAGTCCCTTGAAGTCGGCTGGCTACACCTTC
TRBV12-5	NA	TRBJ2-5	NA	CASGEGTGGETQYF	TGTGCTAGTGGTGAGGGGACGGGCGGAGAGACCCAGTACTTC
TRBV7-2	NA	TRBJ2-2	once	CASSPFTSTGELFF	TGTGCCAGCAGTCCGTTTACCAGCACCGGGGAGCTGTTTTTT
TRBV11-2	TRBD2	TRBJ2-5	few	CASSLGTASLAGGLLRQATQYF	TGTGCCAGCAGCTTAGGGACTGCGTCCCTAGCGGGGGGCCTTTTACGACAGGCGACCCAGTACTTC
TRBV7-2	NA	TRBJ1-2	NA	CASSLDTLSNYGYTF	TGTGCCAGCAGCCTCGACACTTTGTCTAACTATGGCTACACCTTC
TRBV4-1	NA	TRBJ1-2	NA	CASSQDLSGTARVGGYTF	TGCGCCAGCAGCCAAGATCTTTCAGGGACCGCAAGGGTAGGTGGCTACACCTTC
TRBV7-2	TRBD1	TRBJ2-5	many	CASSADRGQETQYF	TGTGCCAGCAGCGCTGACAGGGGGCAAGAGACCCAGTACTTC
TRBV13	NA	TRBJ2-5	NA	CASSGGAGVETQYF	TGTGCCAGCAGCGGAGGGGCCGGTGTGGAGACCCAGTACTTC
TRBV18	NA	TRBJ1-2	NA	CASSQQDNYGYTF	TGTGCCAGCTCACAGCAGGATAACTATGGCTACACCTTC
TRBV20-1	NA	TRBJ2-1	NA	CSATYAPSMETQFF	TGCAGTGCTACATACGCACCTAGCATGGAGACCCAGTTCTTC
TRBV5-1	TRBD2	TRBJ2-5	NA	CASSLILAGAGETQYF	TGCGCCAGCAGCTTGATACTAGCGGGGGCAGGGGAGACCCAGTACTTC
TRBV15	NA	TRBJ1-2	NA	CATSRGFRVDGYTF	TGTGCCACCAGCAGAGGTTTCAGGGTGGATGGCTACACCTTC
TRBV6-6	NA	TRBJ2-1	few	CASSYSPGAGMIEQFF	TGTGCCAGCAGTTATTCCCCCGGAGCGGGTATGATTGAGCAGTTCTTC
TRBV5-1	NA	TRBJ2-6	NA	CASSLAPGGSGANVLTF	TGCGCCAGCAGCTTAGCCCCAGGTGGCTCTGGGGCCAACGTCCTGACTTTC
TRBV5-5	NA	TRBJ2-3	NA	CASRSEPRGSTDTQYF	TGTGCCAGCAGATCCGAGCCAAGGGGAAGCACAGATACGCAGTATTTT
TRBV12-3/TRBV12-4	NA	TRBJ2-1	NA	CASSLVGIPYNEQFF	TGTGCCAGCAGTTTAGTAGGGATCCCCTACAATGAGCAGTTCTTC
TRBV9	TRBD2	TRBJ2-7	NA	CASSPTTSGTYEQYF	TGTGCCAGCAGCCCTACGACTAGCGGCACCTACGAGCAGTACTTC
TRBV20-1	NA	TRBJ2-7	NA	CSASLTGNPSYEQYF	TGCAGTGCTAGCCTTACAGGTAACCCTTCCTACGAGCAGTACTTC
TRBV20-1	NA	TRBJ1-6	few	CSARDRRFPNSPLHF	TGCAGTGCTAGAGATCGGAGGTTCCCGAATTCACCCCTCCACTTT
TRBV12-3/TRBV12-4	TRBD2	TRBJ2-1	NA	CASSLRGGVYNEQFF	TGTGCCAGCAGTTTACGGGGGGGCGTTTACAATGAGCAGTTCTTC
TRBV6-5	NA	TRBJ2-5	NA	CASSPRDLTIEETQYF	TGTGCCAGCAGTCCCCGGGACCTAACTATTGAAGAGACCCAGTACTTC
TRBV5-5	TRBD1	TRBJ1-5	NA	CASSLLPGQGNQPQHF	TGTGCCAGCAGCCTACTACCGGGACAGGGAAATCAGCCCCAGCATTTT
TRBV5-1	NA	TRBJ2-7	many	CASSLAGQSYEQYF	TGTGCCAGCAGCCTGGCGGGACAGAGCTACGAGCAGTACTTC
TRBV28	TRBD1	TRBJ1-1	NA	CASTPTGEHTEAFF	TGTGCCAGCACTCCGACAGGGGAACACACTGAAGCTTTCTTT
TRBV5-1	NA	TRBJ1-2	NA	CASKPSAGAVNYGYTF	TGCGCCAGCAAGCCTTCGGCGGGGGCGGTAAACTATGGCTACACCTTC
TRBV7-6	NA	TRBJ2-3	many	CASSRRGSTDTQYF	TGTGCCAGCTCACGTCGTGGGAGCACAGATACGCAGTATTTT
TRBV6-5	NA	TRBJ1-4	NA	CASSYSALNEKLFF	TGTGCCAGCAGTTACTCGGCCCTTAATGAAAAACTGTTTTTT
TRBV7-2	TRBD1	TRBJ1-5	NA	CASSSSPGQGRQPQHF	TGTGCCAGCAGCTCTAGCCCGGGACAGGGGCGTCAGCCCCAGCATTTT
TRBV28	TRBD2	TRBJ2-1	once	CASSFRAGGFYNEQFF	TGTGCCAGCAGTTTCCGAGCGGGGGGGTTCTACAATGAGCAGTTCTTC
TRBV25-1	TRBD1	TRBJ1-2	few	CASRATGLYGYTF	TGTGCCAGCAGGGCGACAGGGCTGTATGGCTACACCTTC
TRBV14	TRBD1	TRBJ2-1	NA	CASSRNTGVYYNEQFF	TGTGCCAGCAGCCGTAATACAGGGGTTTACTACAATGAGCAGTTCTTC
TRBV6-5	NA	TRBJ2-1	once	CASRMLGASYNEQFF	TGTGCCAGCAGGATGCTGGGGGCGTCCTACAATGAGCAGTTCTTC